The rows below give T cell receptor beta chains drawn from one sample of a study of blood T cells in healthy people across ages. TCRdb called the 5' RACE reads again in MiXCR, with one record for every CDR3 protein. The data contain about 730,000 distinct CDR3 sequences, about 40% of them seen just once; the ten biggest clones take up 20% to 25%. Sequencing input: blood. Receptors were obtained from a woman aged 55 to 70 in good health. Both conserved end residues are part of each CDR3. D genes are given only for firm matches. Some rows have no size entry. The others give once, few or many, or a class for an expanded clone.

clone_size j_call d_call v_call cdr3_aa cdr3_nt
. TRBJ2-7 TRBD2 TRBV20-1 CSAKAPPTSGRYEQYF TGCAGTGCTAAAGCCCCCCCCACTAGCGGGAGATACGAGCAGTACTTC
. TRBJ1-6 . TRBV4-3 CASSQDVQGRGNSPLHF TGCGCCAGCAGCCAAGATGTCCAGGGAAGAGGAAATTCACCCCTCCACTTT
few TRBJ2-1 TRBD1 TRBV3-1 CASSQLETGKDEQFF TGTGCCAGCAGCCAACTTGAGACAGGGAAGGATGAGCAGTTCTTC
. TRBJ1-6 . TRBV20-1 CSANPQGFYNSPLHF TGCAGTGCCAATCCTCAGGGGTTCTATAATTCACCCCTCCACTTT
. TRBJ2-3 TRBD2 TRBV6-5 CASSSTSEGDAQYF TGTGCCAGCAGTTCTACTAGCGAGGGAGATGCGCAGTATTTT
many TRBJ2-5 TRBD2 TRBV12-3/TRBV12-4 CASRSRGGLQETQYF TGTGCCAGCAGGTCGCGGGGGGGGCTACAAGAGACCCAGTACTTC
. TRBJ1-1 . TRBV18 CASSPQTVNTEAFF TGTGCCAGCTCACCACAGACGGTGAACACTGAAGCTTTCTTT
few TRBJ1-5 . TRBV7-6 CASSPQRGNQPQHF TGTGCCAGCAGCCCCCAACGGGGCAATCAGCCCCAGCATTTT
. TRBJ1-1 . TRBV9 CASSVGSSVRKIPFF TGTGCCAGCAGCGTAGGCTCTAGTGTCCGGAAAATACCTTTCTTT
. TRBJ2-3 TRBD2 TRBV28 CASSSSSSGRARVYESDTQYF TGTGCCAGCAGTTCCTCGTCGAGCGGGAGGGCCCGCGTATACGAGTCAGATACGCAGTATTTT
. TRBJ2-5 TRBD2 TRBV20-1 CSARDRVAGDQETQYF TGCAGTGCTAGAGATAGGGTAGCGGGGGACCAAGAGACCCAGTACTTC
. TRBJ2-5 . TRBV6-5 CATHRVPETQYF TGTGCCACGCACAGGGTCCCAGAGACCCAGTACTTC
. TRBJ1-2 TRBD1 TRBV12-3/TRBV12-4 CASNPEIRGGAYGYTF TGTGCCAGCAATCCAGAGATCAGGGGGGGGGCCTATGGCTACACCTTC
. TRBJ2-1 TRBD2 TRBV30 CAWNLGGGAYEQFF TGTGCCTGGAATCTCGGCGGGGGGGCCTATGAGCAGTTCTTC
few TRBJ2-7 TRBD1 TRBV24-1 CATSDPGQIGDEQYF TGTGCCACCAGTGACCCGGGACAGATTGGGGACGAGCAGTACTTC
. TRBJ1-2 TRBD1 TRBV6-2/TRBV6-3 CASMEGASNYGYTF TGTGCCAGCATGGAGGGGGCGTCCAACTATGGCTACACCTTC
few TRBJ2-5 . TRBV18 CASSPQGKETQYF TGTGCCAGCTCACCTCAGGGGAAAGAGACCCAGTACTTC
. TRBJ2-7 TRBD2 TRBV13 CASSYGLAGEAYNEQYF TGTGCCAGCAGCTACGGACTAGCGGGGGAGGCCTACAATGAGCAGTACTTC
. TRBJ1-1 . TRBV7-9 CASSLVGGAVTEAFF TGTGCCAGCAGCTTAGTTGGGGGGGCCGTCACTGAAGCTTTCTTT
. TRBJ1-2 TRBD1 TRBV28 CASSSPDQGAKGYTF TGTGCCAGCAGTTCACCGGATCAGGGGGCGAAAGGCTACACCTTC
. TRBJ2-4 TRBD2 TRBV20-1 CSAKGLGNIQYF TGCAGTGCCAAGGGACTAGGGAACATTCAGTACTTC
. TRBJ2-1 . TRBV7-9 CASSSGGKEQFF TGTGCCAGCAGCTCTGGGGGGAAAGAGCAGTTCTTC
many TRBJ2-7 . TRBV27 CASSLSPDSSYEQYF TGTGCCAGCAGTTTATCCCCGGACAGCTCCTACGAGCAGTACTTC
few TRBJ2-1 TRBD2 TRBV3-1 CASSQEKVSGSFYNEQFF TGTGCCAGCAGCCAAGAGAAGGTTAGCGGGAGTTTCTACAATGAGCAGTTCTTC
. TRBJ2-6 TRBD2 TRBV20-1 CSATTSGSFGANVLTF TGCAGTGCTACGACTAGCGGGAGTTTTGGGGCCAACGTCCTGACTTTC
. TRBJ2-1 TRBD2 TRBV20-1 CSAISSGGANEQFF TGCAGTGCTATATCAAGCGGGGGGGCGAATGAGCAGTTCTTC
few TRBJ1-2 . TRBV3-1 CASSQEPGPNYGYTF TGTGCCAGCAGCCAAGAACCAGGGCCTAACTATGGCTACACCTTC
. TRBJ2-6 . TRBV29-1 CSVRERVDSGANVLTF TGCAGCGTTCGGGAGAGGGTCGATTCTGGGGCCAACGTCCTGACTTTC
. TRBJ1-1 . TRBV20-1 CSARDPGRPGQNTEAFF TGCAGTGCTAGAGATCCGGGACGGCCAGGGCAGAACACTGAAGCTTTCTTT
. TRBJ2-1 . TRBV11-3 CASSLVYRGEQFF TGTGCCAGCAGCTTAGTTTATAGGGGGGAGCAGTTCTTC
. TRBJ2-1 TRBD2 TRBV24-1 CATSDLRGGFRFF TGTGCCACCAGTGATTTGCGGGGGGGATTTCGGTTCTTC
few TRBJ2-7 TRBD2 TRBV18 CASSPLTSGRSHEQYF TGTGCCAGCTCACCACTTACTAGCGGGAGGTCCCACGAGCAGTACTTC
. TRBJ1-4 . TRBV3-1 CASSQGAIRGNEKLFF TGTGCCAGCAGCCAAGGCGCGATACGAGGAAATGAAAAACTGTTTTTT
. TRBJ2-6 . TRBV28 CASSLFSFGANVLTF TGTGCCAGCAGTTTATTCTCCTTTGGGGCCAACGTCCTGACTTTC
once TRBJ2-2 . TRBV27 CASSLLASVDGELFF TGTGCCAGCAGTTTATTAGCTAGCGTGGATGGGGAGCTGTTTTTT
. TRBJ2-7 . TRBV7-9 CASSHEPGEQYF TGTGCCAGCAGCCATGAGCCGGGGGAGCAGTACTTC
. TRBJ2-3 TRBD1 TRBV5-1 CASSTATGADTQYF TGCGCCAGCAGCACCGCGACAGGGGCAGATACGCAGTATTTT
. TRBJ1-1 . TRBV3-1 CASSQDPVLRGMGEAFF TGTGCCAGCAGCCAAGACCCTGTCCTACGGGGAATGGGTGAAGCTTTCTTT
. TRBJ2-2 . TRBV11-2 CASSLMRGNTGELFF TGTGCCAGCAGCTTAATGAGGGGGAACACCGGGGAGCTGTTTTTT
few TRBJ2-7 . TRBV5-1 CASSLRIEGEQYF TGCGCCAGCAGCTTGCGGATAGAGGGCGAGCAGTACTTC
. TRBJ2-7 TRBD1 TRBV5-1 CASSLPGTATNYEQYF TGCGCCAGCAGCTTGCCTGGGACAGCGACAAACTACGAGCAGTACTTC
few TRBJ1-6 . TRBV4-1 CASSQGWQGHSPLHF TGCGCCAGCAGCCAAGGGTGGCAGGGACACTCACCCCTCCACTTT
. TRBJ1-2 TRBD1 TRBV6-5 CASSGGTENYGYTF TGTGCCAGCTCCGGAGGGACAGAGAACTATGGCTACACCTTC
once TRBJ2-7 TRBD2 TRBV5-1 CASSLVGTRLEEQYF TGCGCCAGCAGCCTGGTGGGGACTAGACTAGAGGAGCAGTACTTC
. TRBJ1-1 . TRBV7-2 CASSLAASAEAFF TGTGCCAGCAGCTTAGCGGCGTCGGCAGAAGCTTTCTTT
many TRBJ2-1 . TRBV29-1 CSAVRDPYNEQFF TGCAGCGCCGTCAGGGACCCCTACAATGAGCAGTTCTTC
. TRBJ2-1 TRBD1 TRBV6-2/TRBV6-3 CASSDRGDEQFF TGTGCCAGCAGCGACAGGGGGGATGAGCAGTTCTTC
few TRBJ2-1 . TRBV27 CASNGLARHNEQFF TGTGCCAGCAACGGTCTAGCGAGACACAATGAGCAGTTCTTC
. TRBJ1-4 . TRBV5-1 CASSLTGTEKLFF TGCGCCAGCAGCTTGACAGGGACTGAAAAACTGTTTTTT
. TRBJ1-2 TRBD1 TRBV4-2 CASGAGTGERGYTF TGTGCCAGCGGGGCCGGGACAGGGGAGCGTGGCTACACCTTC
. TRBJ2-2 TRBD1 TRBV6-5 CASRTGGPGELFF TGTGCCAGCAGGACAGGGGGCCCGGGGGAGCTGTTTTTT
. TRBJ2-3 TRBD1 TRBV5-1 CASSSTGDSADTQYF TGCGCCAGCAGCTCGACAGGGGATAGCGCAGATACGCAGTATTTT
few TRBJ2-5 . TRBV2 CASSSERGLGETQYF TGTGCCAGCAGCTCCGAAAGGGGTTTGGGGGAGACCCAGTACTTC
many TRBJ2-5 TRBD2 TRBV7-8 CASSLAGLAGVQETQYF TGTGCCAGCAGCTTAGCCGGACTAGCGGGGGTCCAAGAGACCCAGTACTTC
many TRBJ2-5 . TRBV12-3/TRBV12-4 CASSPALAPQYF TGTGCCAGCAGCCCGGCATTGGCCCCCCAGTACTTC
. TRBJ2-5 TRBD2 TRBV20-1 CSARRGTSGGGTQYF TGCAGTGCCCGAAGAGGGACTAGCGGGGGTGGGACCCAGTACTTC
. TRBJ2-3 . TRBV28 CASSPPPMTGEGGTDTQYF TGTGCCAGCAGTCCTCCTCCTATGACAGGAGAAGGGGGCACAGATACGCAGTATTTT